The 21 T cell receptor beta chains given below trace back to one sample, sequenced in a study of T cells after yellow fever vaccination. One entry per CDR3 protein results from TCRdb running MiXCR on the 5' RACE reads. In the table there are fewer than 650,000 distinct CDR3 sequences, around a fifth of which are singletons. Sequencing used PBMCs, obtained 21 days after the first yellow fever vaccination. The receptors come from a man younger than 35 who received the YFV17D yellow fever vaccine.

This chain uses TRBV28 with TRBJ2-5; D tentatively reads TRBD1 or TRBD2 (6 bases each). Germline CDR1 MDHEN, CDR2 SYDVKM. This CDR3 region has 13 residues. Deletions cut 8 bases from V and 4 bases from J, with 14 bases between. The CDR3 nucleotides are TGTGCCAGCGGTGCCGGGGGCCCAGAGACCCAGTACTTC. As protein: CASGAGGPETQYF.

The rearrangement uses TRBV4-2 and TRBJ1-1; no reliable D call. CDR3 length equals 12 residues. CDR1 LGHNA and CDR2 YNFKEQ come from the germline V gene. The V gene lost 1 base and the J gene lost 7 bases, with 7 bases spanning the gap. The DNA of the CDR3 is TGTGCCAGCAGCCAAGGCGGGCGTGAAGCTTTCTTT. Its translation is CASSQGGREAFF.

The V gene is TRBV5-4, the J gene TRBJ1-2; tentative D call: TRBD1 (5 bases). Deletions cut 9 bases from V and 7 bases from J, with 22 bases between. Germline loops: CDR1 SGHNT, CDR2 YYREEE (reference sequence). The CDR3 sequence is 14 residues long. The CDR3 DNA reads TGTGCCACCACTACATCTCGGGGACTGCCTGGCTACACCTTC. Its protein product is CATTTSRGLPGYTF.

This chain joins TRBV7-6 and TRBJ2-3; possibly TRBD2 for D (7 bases). The CDR3 consists of 21 residues. The V gene lost 1 base and the J gene lost 3 bases, with 29 bases spanning the gap. Germline CDR1 and CDR2: SGHVS and FNYEAQ. This chain's CDR3 is CASSLGLRSSGAGATTDTQYF. Here the CDR3 DNA reads TGTGCCAGCAGCTTAGGTCTTCGGTCCTCCGGGGCGGGGGCCACGACAGATACGCAGTATTTT. Full variable domain (rest looked up from reference TRBV7-6 and TRBJ2-3): GAGVSQSPRYKVTKRGQDVALRCDPISGHVSLYWYRQALGQGPEFLTYFNYEAQQDKSGLPNDRFSAERPEGSISTLTIQRTEQRDSAMYRCASSLGLRSSGAGATTDTQYFGPGTRLTVL.

This clonotype has only a few counts. The chain employs TRBV7-6 and TRBJ2-7, with D possibly being TRBD1 or TRBD2 (5 bases each). CDR3 length equals 16 residues. Looked up from germline, CDR1 is SGHVS and CDR2 is FNYEAQ. V was shortened by 1 base and J by 9 bases, with 22 bases between the two germline ends. As DNA, the CDR3 is TGTGCCAGCAGCTTAGTGGGGACGGACGATCTACGAGGGCAGTACTTC. Its protein is CASSLVGTDDLRGQYF.

The CDR3 coding sequence is TGTGCCAGCACCGGAGCAAGCGGGGGCCCCTACAATGAGCAGTTCTTC. It encodes CASTGASGGPYNEQFF. This chain joins TRBV25-1 and TRBJ2-1, with TRBD2 identical over 8 bases. CDR3 length: 16 residues. Germline assignment: CDR1 MGHDK and CDR2 SYGVNS. The V segment lost 7 bases and the J segment 2 bases; nucleotides outside the gene matches: 10.

The CDR3 protein is CASSPPSGHYGYTF. DNA of the CDR3: TGTGCCAGCAGCCCCCCCTCGGGACACTATGGCTACACCTTC. The rearrangement uses TRBV7-3 and TRBJ1-2; D might be TRBD1 (5 bases). Trimming pared 5 bases from V and 3 bases from J, leaving 13 bases between. The CDR3 length is 14 residues. Germline assignment: CDR1 SGHTA and CDR2 FQGTGA.

This clonotype appeared many times. V is TRBV7-9 and J is TRBJ2-1, with 8 positions matching TRBD1. CDR3 size: 16 residues. Germline V CDR1 and CDR2: SEHNR, FQNEAQ (reference sequence). The V gene end was trimmed by 5 bases and the J gene end by 6 bases; junction bases not matched to a gene: 12. The CDR3 nucleotides read TGTGCCAGCAGCCCTCCGGGACAGGCGAGAAGCAATGAGCAGTTCTTC. Translated, it gives CASSPPGQARSNEQFF.

This clonotype occurred a few times. This chain joins TRBV6-5 and TRBJ2-7; D is ambiguous. CDR1 and CDR2 (germline): MNHEY, SVGAGI. This CDR3 comprises 14 residues. The V end was cut by 2 bases, the J end by 1 base, with 9 bases between. The DNA of the CDR3 is TGTGCCAGCAGTTACCTCATTAGTTCCTACGAGCAGTACGTC. Protein: CASSYLISSYEQYV.

In DNA, the CDR3 is TGTGCCAGCAGTCGGTTCAATCAGCCCCAGCATTTT. This codes for CASSRFNQPQHF. This rearrangement joins TRBV12-3 or TRBV12-4 to TRBJ1-5; D ambiguous. Trimming pared 5 bases from V and 3 bases from J, leaving 5 bases between. This CDR3 contains 12 residues.

The V call is TRBV24-1, the J call TRBJ2-5; 7 bases fit TRBD1. The CDR3 covers 13 residues. Per germline, CDR1 KGHDR and CDR2 SFDVKD. The ends lost 9 bases at V and 1 base at J; junction bases unmatched: 4. The CDR3 protein is CATSRDSQETQYF. The CDR3 bases are TGTGCCACCTCCCGGGACAGCCAAGAGACCCAGTACTTC.

This clonotype was seen only a few times. The chain's CDR3 is CSVQLQVQEKLFF. CDR3 coding DNA: TGCAGCGTTCAATTACAGGTGCAGGAAAAACTGTTTTTT. The chain uses TRBV29-1 and TRBJ1-4, with D possibly being TRBD1 (5 bases). The CDR3 is 13 residues long. Trimming pared 5 bases from V and 8 bases from J, leaving 15 bases between. Germline V gene data show CDR1 as SQVTM and CDR2 as ANQGSEA.

This clonotype has more than one count but fewer than ten. In DNA, the CDR3 is TGCGCCAGCAGCCGAGACAGGAATACCTACGAGCAGTACTTC. It is translated as CASSRDRNTYEQYF. The genes are TRBV4-1 and TRBJ2-7, with TRBD1 as a possible D gene (6 bases). Germline-derived CDR1 and CDR2 are MGHRA and YSYEKL. The CDR3 covers 14 residues. Trimming removed 4 bases from V and 2 bases from J, with 12 bases in between.

The rearrangement links TRBV7-2 to TRBJ2-3; TRBD1 matches at 7 bases. Germline CDR1 is SGHTA and CDR2 is FQGNSA. The CDR3 is 15 amino acids. V trimming: 2 bases; J trimming: 2 bases; junction bases outside the gene matches: 4. As DNA, the CDR3 is TGTGCCAGCAGCTTATTTGAGGGGGCCACAGATACGCAGTATTTT. Residues: CASSLFEGATDTQYF.

This clonotype was counted between two and nine times. The chain carries TRBV6-2 or TRBV6-3 and TRBJ2-7, with 10 bases aligning to TRBD1. V shed 6 bases and J 0 bases; nucleotides not matched to a gene: 5. This CDR3 has 15 amino acids. The germline V gene has CDR1 MNHEY and CDR2 SVGEGT. CDR3 DNA sequence: TGTGCCAGCAGAAGCCGGACAGGGGGCTCCTACGAGCAGTACTTC. Protein product: CASRSRTGGSYEQYF.

The chain uses TRBV4-2 and TRBJ1-2, with TRBD1 as a possible D gene (5 bases). Germline V gene lookup returns CDR1 LGHNA and CDR2 YNFKEQ. V was clipped by 3 bases and J by 6 bases, with 17 bases between them. This CDR3 region has 15 residues. The CDR3 sequence: CASSQWQGRVDGYTF. The DNA for the CDR3 is TGTGCCAGCAGCCAGTGGCAGGGAAGGGTAGATGGCTACACCTTC.

CDR3 sequence reads: CSVSSGGVETQYF. The CDR3, as DNA: TGCAGTGTTTCTAGCGGGGGGGTGGAGACCCAGTACTTC. The genes are TRBV20-1 and TRBJ2-5; 12 bases align to TRBD2. The CDR3 length is 13 residues. Germline V CDR1 and CDR2: DFQATT, SNEGSKA (reference sequence). V trimming: 7 bases; J trimming: 5 bases; junction bases outside the gene matches: 5.

This clonotype appeared a few times. J is TRBJ2-7 and V is TRBV6-1; 9 bases are shared with TRBD1. CDR3 length: 14 residues. The germline V gene has CDR1 MNHNS and CDR2 SASEGT. V lost 5 bases to trimming and J lost 0 bases; unmatched junction nucleotides: 2. Here the CDR3 reads CASSKQGASYEQYF. The CDR3 DNA reads TGTGCCAGCAGTAAACAGGGGGCCTCCTACGAGCAGTACTTC.

This clonotype was recorded a few times. Possible read error: a much larger clone is one base away. J is TRBJ2-7 and V is TRBV10-3; 8 bases match TRBD1. There are 13 residues in the CDR3. V lost 6 bases, J lost 3 bases, and 4 bases stayed unmatched. Germline CDR1 is ENHRY and CDR2 is SYGVKD. The CDR3 DNA sequence: TGTGCCATCAGCCTCGGACAGGGCTACGAGCAGTACTTC. It encodes CAISLGQGYEQYF.

This clonotype was seen only a few times. CDR3 bases: TGTGCCAGCAGCCCGGGACCGTTTACGCAGTATTTT. Its translation: CASSPGPFTQYF. The V call is TRBV7-2, the J call TRBJ2-3; D tentatively reads TRBD1 or TRBD2 (5 bases each). Germline V gene sequence: CDR1 SGHTA, CDR2 FQGNSA. V lost 5 bases, J lost 8 bases, and 11 bases lay in between. The CDR3 loop spans 12 amino acids.

This clonotype was recorded a few times. The chain is built from TRBV24-1 and TRBJ2-4, with D perhaps matching TRBD2 (5 bases). CDR3 length: 14 amino acids. The germline V gene encodes CDR1 KGHDR and CDR2 SFDVKD. The V gene lost 0 bases and the J gene lost 4 bases, with 6 bases spanning the gap. CDR3 loop: CATSDLGEKNIQYF. The CDR3 region has the DNA TGTGCCACCAGTGATTTGGGGGAGAAAAACATTCAGTACTTC.